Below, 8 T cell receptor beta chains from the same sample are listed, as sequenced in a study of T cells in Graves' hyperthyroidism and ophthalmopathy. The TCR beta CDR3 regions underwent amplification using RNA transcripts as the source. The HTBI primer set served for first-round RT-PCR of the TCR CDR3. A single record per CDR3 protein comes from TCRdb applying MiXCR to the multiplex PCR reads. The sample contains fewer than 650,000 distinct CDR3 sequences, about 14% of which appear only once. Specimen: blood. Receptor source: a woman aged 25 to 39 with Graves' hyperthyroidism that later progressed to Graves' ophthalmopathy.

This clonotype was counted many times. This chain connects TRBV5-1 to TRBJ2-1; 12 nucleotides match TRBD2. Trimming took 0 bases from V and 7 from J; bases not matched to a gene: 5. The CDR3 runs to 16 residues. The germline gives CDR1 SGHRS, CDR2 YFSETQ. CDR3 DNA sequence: TGCGCCAGCAGCTTGGCACTAGCGGGAGGTTGGAATGAGCAGTTCTTC. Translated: CASSLALAGGWNEQFF. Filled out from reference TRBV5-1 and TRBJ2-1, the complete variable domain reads KAGVTQTPRYLIKTRGQQVTLSCSPISGHRSVSWYQQTPGQGLQFLFEYFSETQRNKGNFPGRFSGRQFSNSRSEMNVSTLELGDSALYLCASSLALAGGWNEQFFGPGTRLTVL.

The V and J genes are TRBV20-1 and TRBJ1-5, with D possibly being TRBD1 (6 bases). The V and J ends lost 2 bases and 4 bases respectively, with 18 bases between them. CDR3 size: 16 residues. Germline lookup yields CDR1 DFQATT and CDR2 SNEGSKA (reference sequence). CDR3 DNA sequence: TGCAGTGCTAGAACCGCGACAGGCGGCCCAAATCAGCCCCAGCATTTT. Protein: CSARTATGGPNQPQHF.

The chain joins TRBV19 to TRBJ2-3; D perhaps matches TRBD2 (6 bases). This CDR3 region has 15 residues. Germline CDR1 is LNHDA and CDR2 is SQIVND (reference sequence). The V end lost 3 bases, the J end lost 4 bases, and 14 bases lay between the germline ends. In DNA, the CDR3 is TGTGCCAGTAGTATTGCGGGGAGCGCCGCAGATACGCAGTATTTT. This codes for CASSIAGSAADTQYF.

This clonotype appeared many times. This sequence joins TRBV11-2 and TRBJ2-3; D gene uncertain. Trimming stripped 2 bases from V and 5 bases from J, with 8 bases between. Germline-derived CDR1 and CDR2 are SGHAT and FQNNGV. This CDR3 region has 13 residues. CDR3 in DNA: TGTGCCAGCAGCTTACCGGGCGGAGATACGCAGTATTTT. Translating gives CASSLPGGDTQYF.

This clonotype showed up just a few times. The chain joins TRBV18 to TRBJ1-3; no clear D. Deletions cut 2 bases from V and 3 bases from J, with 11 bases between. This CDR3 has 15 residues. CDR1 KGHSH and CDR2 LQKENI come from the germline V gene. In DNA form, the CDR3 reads TGTGCCAGCTCACCAAAGATGGCAGATGGAAACACCATATATTTT. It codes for CASSPKMADGNTIYF. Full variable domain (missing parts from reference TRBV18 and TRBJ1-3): NAGVMQNPRHLVRRRGQEARLRCSPMKGHSHVYWYRQLPEEGLKFMVYLQKENIIDESGMPKERFSAEFPKEGPSILRIQQVVRGDSAAYFCASSPKMADGNTIYFGEGSWLTVV.

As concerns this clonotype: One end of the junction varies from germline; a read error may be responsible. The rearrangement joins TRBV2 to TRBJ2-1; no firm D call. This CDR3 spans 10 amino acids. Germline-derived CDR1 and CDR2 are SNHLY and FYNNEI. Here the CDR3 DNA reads TGTGCCAGCCGGTTGGGCATCCCGGCCTTC. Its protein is CASRLGIPAF.

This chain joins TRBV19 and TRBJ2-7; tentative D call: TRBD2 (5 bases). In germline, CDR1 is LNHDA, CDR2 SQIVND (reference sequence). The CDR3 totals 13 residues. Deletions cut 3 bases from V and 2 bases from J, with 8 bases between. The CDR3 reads CASSMGEAYEQYF. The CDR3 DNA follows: TGTGCCAGTAGTATGGGAGAAGCCTACGAGCAGTACTTC. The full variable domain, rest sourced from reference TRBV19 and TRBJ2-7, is DGGITQSPKYLFRKEGQNVTLSCEQNLNHDAMYWYRQDPGQGLRLIYYSQIVNDFQKGDIAEGYSVSREKKESFPLTVTSAQKNPTAFYLCASSMGEAYEQYFGPGTRLTVT.

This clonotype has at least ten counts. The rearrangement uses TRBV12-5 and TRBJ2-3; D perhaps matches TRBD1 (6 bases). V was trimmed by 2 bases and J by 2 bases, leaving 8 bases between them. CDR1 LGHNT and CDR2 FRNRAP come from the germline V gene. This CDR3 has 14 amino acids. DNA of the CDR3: TGTGCTAGTGGTTTGCAGGGACACACAGATACGCAGTATTTT. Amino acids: CASGLQGHTDTQYF.